This T cell receptor (beta chain) derives from a study of glioma-infiltrating T cells after dendritic cell vaccination. This clone was detected only a few times. CDR3 length: 15 amino acids. Germline CDR1 reads LNHDA; CDR2 reads SQIVND (reference sequence). V lost 6 bases to trimming and J lost 1 base; unmatched junction nucleotides: 4. Libraries were prepared by immunoSEQ multiplex PCR; TCRdb keeps only in-frame clonotypes and omits some of them. Here the sample spans 85,000 to 100,000 clones, around 80% being singletons. The time point here: after dendritic cell vaccination, including at tumor progression/relapse.

This TCR was sampled from a human donor with glioblastoma. This chain links TRBV19 with TRBJ2-7, with TRBD2 identical over 12 bases. Material: blood, obtained after dendritic cell vaccination. Written as DNA, the CDR3 is TGTGCCAGTAGGGGAGGGACTAGCGGGTCCTACGAGCAGTACTTC. Amino acid sequence: CASRGGTSGSYEQYF.